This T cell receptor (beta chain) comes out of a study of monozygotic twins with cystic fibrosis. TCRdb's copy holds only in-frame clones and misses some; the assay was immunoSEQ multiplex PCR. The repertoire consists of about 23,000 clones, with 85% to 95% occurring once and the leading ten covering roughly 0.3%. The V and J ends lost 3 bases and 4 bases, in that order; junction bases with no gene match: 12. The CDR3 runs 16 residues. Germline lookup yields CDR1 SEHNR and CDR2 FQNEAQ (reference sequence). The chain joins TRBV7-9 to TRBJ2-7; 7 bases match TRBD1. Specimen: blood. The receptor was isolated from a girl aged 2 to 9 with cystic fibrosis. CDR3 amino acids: CASSLYPPGQRYEQYF. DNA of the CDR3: TGTGCCAGCAGCTTGTATCCTCCGGGACAGAGATACGAGCAGTACTTC.